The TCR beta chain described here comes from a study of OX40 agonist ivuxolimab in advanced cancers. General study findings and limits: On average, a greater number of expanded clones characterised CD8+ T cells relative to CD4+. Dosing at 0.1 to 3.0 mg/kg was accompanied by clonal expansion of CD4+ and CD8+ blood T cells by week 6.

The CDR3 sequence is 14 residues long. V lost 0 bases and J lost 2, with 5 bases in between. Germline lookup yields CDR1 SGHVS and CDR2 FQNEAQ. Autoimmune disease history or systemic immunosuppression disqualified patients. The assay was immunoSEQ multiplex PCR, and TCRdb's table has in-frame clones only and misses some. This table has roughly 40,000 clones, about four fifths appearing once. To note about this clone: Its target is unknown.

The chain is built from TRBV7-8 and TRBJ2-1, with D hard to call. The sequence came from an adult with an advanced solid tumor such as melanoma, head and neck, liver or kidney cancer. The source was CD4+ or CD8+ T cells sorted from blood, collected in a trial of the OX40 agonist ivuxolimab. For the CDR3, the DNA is TGTGCCAGCAGCTTAGCGGGAACCTACAATGAGCAGTTCTTC. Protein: CASSLAGTYNEQFF.